This T cell receptor beta chain was identified in a study of regulatory T cells in long-lasting Graves disease (dated by TCRdb to about 2021). Concerning the study at large: Patients with persistent Graves' disease were compared with patients with newly diagnosed Graves' disease using TCR sequencing and RNA sequencing of peripheral blood. The study was conducted in China and was registered as a clinical trial. A total of 33 samples underwent TCR sequencing: some 13 from persistent and approximately 20 from newly diagnosed Graves' disease patients.

TCRdb cleaned the public reads at Q25 with fastp, built clones with MiXCR and kept in-frame beta chains. Each record represents a unique CDR3 protein, reported with the most common genes and DNA among its rows. Counted in this sample were over a thousand distinct CDR3 sequences; nearly 90% of them appeared once. Jointly, the top ten make up approximately 7.7% of the sample. In the case of this clonotype: Its antigen has not been determined. No clone much larger than this one lies a single base away; base qualities are absent.

The study at large found these results: Persistent Graves' disease patients showed lower TCR Shannon entropy and fewer highly expanded clones than newly diagnosed patients, suggesting clonal expansion. A larger number of public clonotypes was shared among persistent patients (approximately 2,500) than among newly diagnosed patients (approximately 1,000). Only peripheral blood was studied, because thyroid tissue, the primary lesion, was inaccessible. The authors noted that the small sample size was a limitation that may lower accuracy.

For both TCR sequencing and RNA sequencing, RNA was extracted from PBMCs in TRIzol. The diagnosis of Graves' disease followed American Thyroid Association guidelines. The patients came from an endocrinology department in Xi'an, China. Each patient gave approximately 10 milliliters of peripheral blood, collected in an EDTA anticoagulant tube. Ficoll Paque Plus density gradient separation was used to isolate PBMCs, and no further T cell sorting was done. An Agilent 2100 Bioanalyzer and agarose gel were used to assess RNA quality, and a NanoDrop 2000 was used to measure RNA concentration. The source material was peripheral blood mononuclear cells (PBMCs), sampled with antithyroid drug treatment, in newly diagnosed or persistent Graves disease (not recorded which). The sequence was obtained from a woman in her 30s with Graves disease. Donor details come from another sample of the same person, matched by shared clones.

Here the CDR3 is given as CASSYGGSSNQPQHF. The DNA reads as follows: TGTGCCAGCAGTTACGGGGGCAGTAGCAATCAGCCCCAGCATTTT. The rearranged segments are TRBV6-5 and TRBJ1-5; TRBD1 is a possible D gene, resting on 6 matching bases. As encoded in the germline V gene, CDR1 is MNHEY while CDR2 is SVGAGI. From the cysteine through the phenylalanine, the CDR3 covers 15 amino acids. Only CDR3 DNA is held: 45 bases, read in frame from base 1. At the junction V is shortened by 2 bases and J by 0 bases, with 8 bases in between.